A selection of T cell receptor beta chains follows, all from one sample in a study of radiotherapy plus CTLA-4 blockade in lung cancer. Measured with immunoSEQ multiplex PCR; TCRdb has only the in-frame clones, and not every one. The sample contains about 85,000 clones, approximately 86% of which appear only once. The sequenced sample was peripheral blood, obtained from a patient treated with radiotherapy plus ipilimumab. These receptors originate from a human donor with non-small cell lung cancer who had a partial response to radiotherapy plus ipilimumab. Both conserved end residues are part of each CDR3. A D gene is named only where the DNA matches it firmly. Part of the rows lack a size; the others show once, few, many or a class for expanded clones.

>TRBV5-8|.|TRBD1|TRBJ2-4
TGTGCCAGCAGAATCCGGGACAGGGTCGACATTCAGTACTTC
CASRIRDRVDIQYF
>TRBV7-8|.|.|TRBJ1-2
TGTGCCAGCAGCTTAGGGACTTCTGGCTACACCTTC
CASSLGTSGYTF
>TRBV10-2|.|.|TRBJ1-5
TGCGCCAGCAGTGAGGGAGCAGCAATCAATCAGCCCCAGCATTTT
CASSEGAAINQPQHF
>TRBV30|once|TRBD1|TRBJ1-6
TGTGCCTGGAGTCCGAGCCCGCAGGGGGCGGGTTCACCCCTCCACTTT
CAWSPSPQGAGSPLHF
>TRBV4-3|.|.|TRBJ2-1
TGCGCCAGCAGCCAAGACGGTACAGGGGAGGACGAGCAGTTCTTC
CASSQDGTGEDEQFF
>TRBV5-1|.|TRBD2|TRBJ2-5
TGCGCCAGCAGATCCGGTGGGAGCGGGGAAGAGACCCAGTACTTC
CASRSGGSGEETQYF
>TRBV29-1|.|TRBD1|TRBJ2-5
TGCAGCGTTGACGACGGGACAGGGGTTAAGCGAGAGACCCAGTACTTC
CSVDDGTGVKRETQYF
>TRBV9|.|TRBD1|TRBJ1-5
TGTGCCAGCAGCGGGGGACAGAAAGATCAGCCCCAGCATTTT
CASSGGQKDQPQHF
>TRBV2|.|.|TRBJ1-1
TGTGCCAGCAGTGAGAGACAGCTGAACACTGAAGCTTTCTTT
CASSERQLNTEAFF
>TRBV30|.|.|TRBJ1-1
TGTGCCTGGAAGGACAACTGGAACACTGAAGCTTTCTTT
CAWKDNWNTEAFF
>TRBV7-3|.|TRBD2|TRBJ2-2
TGTGCCAGCAGCTTAAAGGGACTAGCGACCCCCGGGGAGCTGTTTTTT
CASSLKGLATPGELFF
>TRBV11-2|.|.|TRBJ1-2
TGTGCCAGCAGCCCCGGGGGGGCATGGGTTTATGGCTACACCTTC
CASSPGGAWVYGYTF
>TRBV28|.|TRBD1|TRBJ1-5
TGTGCCAGCAGTCTCGACAGGGACCAAGGGCAGCCCCAGCATTTT
CASSLDRDQGQPQHF
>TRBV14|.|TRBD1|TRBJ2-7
TGTGCCAGCAGCCATGGCGGCTCGACAGGGAGCGAGCAGTACTTC
CASSHGGSTGSEQYF
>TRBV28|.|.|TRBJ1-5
TGTGCCAGCAGTGGCCGGGACTCCGAGTCCCATCAGCCCCAGCATTTT
CASSGRDSESHQPQHF
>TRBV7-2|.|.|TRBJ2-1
TGTGCCAGCAGCTTGAACCCCGGTCCATCCCATGAGCAGTTCTTC
CASSLNPGPSHEQFF
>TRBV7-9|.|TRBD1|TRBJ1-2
TGTGCCAGCAGCGGCCGGGACAGACCCCGTTTTAACTATGGCTACACCTTC
CASSGRDRPRFNYGYTF
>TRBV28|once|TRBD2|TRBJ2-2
TGTGCCAGCAGGCGGGAGATGAACACCGGGGAGCTGTTTTTT
CASRREMNTGELFF
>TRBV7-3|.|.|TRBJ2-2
TGTGCCAGCTCCCCCGGGGGCACCGGGGAGCTGTTTTTT
CASSPGGTGELFF
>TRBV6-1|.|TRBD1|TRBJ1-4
TGTGCCAGCAGTCGGGACAGGTCTGAAAAACTGTTTTTT
CASSRDRSEKLFF
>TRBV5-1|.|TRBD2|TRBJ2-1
TGCGCCAGCAGCTTAATAGCGGGAGGGACTTACAATGAGCAGTTCTTC
CASSLIAGGTYNEQFF
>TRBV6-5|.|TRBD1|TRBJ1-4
TGTGCCAGCAGTAGGACAGGGTTGATCGAAAAACTGTTTTTT
CASSRTGLIEKLFF
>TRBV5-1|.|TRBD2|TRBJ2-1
TGCGCCAGCAGCCAGGGGGGACTAGCGTTTTCGAATGAGCAGTTCTTC
CASSQGGLAFSNEQFF
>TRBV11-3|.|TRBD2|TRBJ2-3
TGTGCCAGCAGTTCGGGACTAGCGGAAGATACGCAGTATTTT
CASSSGLAEDTQYF
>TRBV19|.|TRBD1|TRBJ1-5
TGTGCCAGTACCCCGGGACAGGAAAGGCAGCCCCAGCATTTT
CASTPGQERQPQHF
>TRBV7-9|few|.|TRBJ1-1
TGTGCCAGCGGCGGGGGGCGCGGCACTGAAGCTTTCTTT
CASGGGRGTEAFF
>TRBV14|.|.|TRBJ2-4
TGTGCCAGCAGCCAGGGGCTCCTGGGCAAAAACATTCAGTACTTC
CASSQGLLGKNIQYF
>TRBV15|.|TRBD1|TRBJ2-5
TGTGCCACCAGCAGAGAATGGACAGGTACGGAGACCCAGTACTTC
CATSREWTGTETQYF
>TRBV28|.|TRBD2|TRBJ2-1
TGTGCCAGCAGGCTAGCGGGAGGGGGTGAGCAGTTCTTC
CASRLAGGGEQFF
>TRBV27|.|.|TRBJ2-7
TGTGCCAGCAGTTTGGGATGGGAGACATCACTCGAGCAGTACTTC
CASSLGWETSLEQYF
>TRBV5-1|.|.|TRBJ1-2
TGCGCCAGCAGCTTACTCGGGGGAACTAACTATGGCTACACCTTC
CASSLLGGTNYGYTF
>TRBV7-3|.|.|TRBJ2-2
TGTGCCAGCAGCTTAATGGGGGGGGACACCACCGGGGAGCTGTTTTTT
CASSLMGGDTTGELFF
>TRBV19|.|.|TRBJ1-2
TGTGCCAGTAGTATGCGGGCCTATGGCTACACCTTC
CASSMRAYGYTF
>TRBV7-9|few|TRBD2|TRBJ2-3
TGTGCCAGCAGCTTGACTAGCGGGGCCACAGATACGCAGTATTTT
CASSLTSGATDTQYF
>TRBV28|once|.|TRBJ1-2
TGTGCCAGCAGCTTTAACTATGGCTACACCTTC
CASSFNYGYTF
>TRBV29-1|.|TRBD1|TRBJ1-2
TGCAGCACCTGGACAGGGGCCTTCTATGGCTACACCTTC
CSTWTGAFYGYTF
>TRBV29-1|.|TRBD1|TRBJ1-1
TGCAGCGTTGAGTCCACAGGGGGCGGTTGGGACACTGAAGCTTTCTTT
CSVESTGGGWDTEAFF
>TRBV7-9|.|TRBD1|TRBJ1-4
TGTGCCAGCAGCTTAGGGGACAGAGATAATGAAAAACTGTTTTTT
CASSLGDRDNEKLFF
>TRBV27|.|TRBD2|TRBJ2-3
TGTGCCAGCAGTTTAAGGACTGGACTAGCGGGGGGTGGGCTGTATTTT
CASSLRTGLAGGGLYF
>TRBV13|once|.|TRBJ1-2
TGTGCCAGCAGCTCGATAAGGGGGGGTGGCTACACCTTC
CASSSIRGGGYTF
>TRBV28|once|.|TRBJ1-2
TGTGCCAGCACCCTCAGGGGTTCGGGCTACACCTTC
CASTLRGSGYTF
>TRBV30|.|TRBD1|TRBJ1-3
TGTGCCTGGAGTCTGTCAGGGGGTAGACTTGGAAACACCATATATTTT
CAWSLSGGRLGNTIYF
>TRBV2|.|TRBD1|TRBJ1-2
TGTGCCAGCAGGCTACGGGGACAGGCCTATGGCTACACCTTC
CASRLRGQAYGYTF
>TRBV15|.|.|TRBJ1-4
TGTGCCACCAGCGGTAAGGGGTTGATGAATGAAAAACTGTTTTTT
CATSGKGLMNEKLFF
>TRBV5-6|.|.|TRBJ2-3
TGTGCCAGCAGCTTGGTACGAGGAGCCCGCACAGATACGCAGTATTTT
CASSLVRGARTDTQYF
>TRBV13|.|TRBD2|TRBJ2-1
TGTGCCAGCAGCTTAGGGCTAGCGGGAGACGGTGAGCAGTTCTTC
CASSLGLAGDGEQFF
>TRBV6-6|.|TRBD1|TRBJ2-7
TGTGCCAGCAGTTACCGCGACAGGGGAACCTACGAGCAGTACTTC
CASSYRDRGTYEQYF
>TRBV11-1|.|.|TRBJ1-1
TGTGCCAGCAGCTTAGCTCGAGAGAGGGCAGCTTTCTTT
CASSLARERAAFF